The rows below give T cell receptor beta chains drawn from one sample of a study of cytomegalovirus exposure and HLA in healthy donors. This table comes from immunoSEQ multiplex PCR, and its TCRdb copy is limited to in-frame clones, with some not included. This table has 150,000 or so clones, approximately 80% appearing once. Sequencing was done on a sample of PBMCs. The receptors originated from a woman between 50 and 59 years old in good health and CMV-seropositive. CDR3s include the opening cysteine and the closing phenylalanine or tryptophan. D genes are given only for firm matches. Rows may omit the clone size; those that give it use once, few, many or a size class.

j_call v_call d_call clone_size cdr3_nt cdr3_aa
TRBJ2-3 TRBV4-3 . . TGCGCCAGCAGCCAAGAGGTGGCAGGGGCGCAGTATTTT CASSQEVAGAQYF
TRBJ2-7 TRBV30 TRBD2 . TGTGCCTGGAGTGTAACTAGCGGGGGCCCGTACTACGAGCAGTACTTC CAWSVTSGGPYYEQYF
TRBJ1-1 TRBV7-9 . . TGTGCCAGCAGCTTAAGGGAGACTGAAGCTTTCTTT CASSLRETEAFF
TRBJ1-4 TRBV27 . . TGTGCCGGAGCGACAGGCCCTAATGAAAAACTGTTTTTT CAGATGPNEKLFF
TRBJ1-1 TRBV28 . . TGTGCCAGCTTTCTACAGCTACCGGTTGAAGCTTTCTTT CASFLQLPVEAFF
TRBJ2-7 TRBV28 TRBD1 . TGTGCCAGCAGGGGACAGTCGGTTCTCTACGAGCAGTACTTC CASRGQSVLYEQYF
TRBJ1-3 TRBV10-3 . . TGTGCCATCAGTGAGTCGGGCGACATTGGAAACACCATATATTTT CAISESGDIGNTIYF
TRBJ2-7 TRBV6-1 TRBD2 . TGTGCCAGCGACCGGACTAGCGGGATGCCATACGAGCAGTACTTC CASDRTSGMPYEQYF
TRBJ2-1 TRBV19 TRBD2 . TGTGCCAGTAGTATCCGGGGGGGGCCGTACAATGAGCAGTTCTTC CASSIRGGPYNEQFF
TRBJ2-5 TRBV5-1 . . TGCGCCAGCAGCTCCCAGGTGGAGACCCAGTACTTC CASSSQVETQYF
TRBJ2-5 TRBV20-1 . . TGCAGTGCCCACTTCGGGGAGACCCAGTACTTC CSAHFGETQYF
TRBJ2-3 TRBV6-6 TRBD2 . TGTGCCACTTCCGCGGGACTAGTCACAGATACGCAGTATTTT CATSAGLVTDTQYF
TRBJ2-5 TRBV28 . once TGTGCCAGCACCGCAGGAGGGCGGGAGACCCAGTACTTC CASTAGGRETQYF
TRBJ2-7 TRBV18 TRBD1 . TGTGCCGGCTCACCGGAGGGACAGGCCTACGAGCAGTACTTC CAGSPEGQAYEQYF
TRBJ2-1 TRBV28 TRBD2 . TGTGCCAGCAGTTCTAGCGGGAGAATAAATGAGCAGTTCTTC CASSSSGRINEQFF
TRBJ2-7 TRBV29-1 TRBD1 . TGCAGCGCCTCCGGGACAGCCAGGGAGCAGTACTTC CSASGTAREQYF
TRBJ2-7 TRBV2 TRBD2 . TGTGCCAGCACCTTACTAGCGGGAGCTTCCGAGCAGTACTTC CASTLLAGASEQYF
TRBJ1-2 TRBV14 . . TGTGCCAGCAGCCCTAGGACGGGAAACTATGGCTACACCTTC CASSPRTGNYGYTF
TRBJ2-2 TRBV9 . . TGTGCCAGCAGCCGACAGGTTAACACCGGGGAGCTGTTTTTT CASSRQVNTGELFF
TRBJ2-5 TRBV28 . . TGTGCCAGCTCGTCGACCCCGAGGGTCCAGTACTTC CASSSTPRVQYF
TRBJ2-7 TRBV28 . . TGTGCCAGCAGTTTACCCGACAGACAAGTTACCTACGAGCAGTACTTC CASSLPDRQVTYEQYF
TRBJ1-3 TRBV11-2 . . TGTGCCAGCAGCCCAAGAAACACCATATATTTT CASSPRNTIYF
TRBJ2-3 TRBV19 TRBD1 . TGTGCCAGTAGCTCTTGGGACAGGGTAGCAGATACGCAGTATTTT CASSSWDRVADTQYF
TRBJ1-1 TRBV5-5 . . TGTGCCAGCAGCTTGGAGTTACTTAACACTGAAGCTTTCTTT CASSLELLNTEAFF
TRBJ2-3 TRBV7-9 TRBD2 . TGTGCCAGCAGCTTAGTGGGCGGGGGGTCCACAGATACGCAGTATTTT CASSLVGGGSTDTQYF
TRBJ1-1 TRBV9 TRBD1 . TGTGCCAGCAGCGTAGGAGGGACAGGGGGGACTGAAGCTTTCTTT CASSVGGTGGTEAFF
TRBJ1-5 TRBV19 TRBD1 . TGTGCCAGTAGCCCAGGGGGACAGACCGATCAGCCCCAGCATTTT CASSPGGQTDQPQHF
TRBJ2-3 TRBV4-2 . . TGTGCCAGCAGCCAAGCATGGGCCACAGATACGCAGTATTTT CASSQAWATDTQYF
TRBJ1-2 TRBV28 TRBD1 . TGTGCCAGCGGTGGAGGGGGCCGTGGGGGCTACACCTTC CASGGGGRGGYTF
TRBJ1-6 TRBV6-5 . few TGTGCCAGCAAAAGGGCCAGGGCTAATTCACCCCTCCACTTT CASKRARANSPLHF
TRBJ2-1 TRBV10-3 TRBD2 . TGTGCCTTGCGGGAGGGCCTTGACAATGAGCAGTTCTTC CALREGLDNEQFF
TRBJ1-1 TRBV7-2 TRBD1 once TGTGCCAGCAGCTTAGACAGGGGGCCCAGCACTGAAGCTTTCTTT CASSLDRGPSTEAFF
TRBJ2-5 TRBV7-2 . . TGTGCCAGCACCGCGAGCCGGCTAGGGGAAGAGACCCAGTACTTC CASTASRLGEETQYF
TRBJ2-1 TRBV5-1 . . TGCGCCAGCAGCCCCAACAAAAACTTCCTAGGCTACAATGAGCAGTTCTTC CASSPNKNFLGYNEQFF